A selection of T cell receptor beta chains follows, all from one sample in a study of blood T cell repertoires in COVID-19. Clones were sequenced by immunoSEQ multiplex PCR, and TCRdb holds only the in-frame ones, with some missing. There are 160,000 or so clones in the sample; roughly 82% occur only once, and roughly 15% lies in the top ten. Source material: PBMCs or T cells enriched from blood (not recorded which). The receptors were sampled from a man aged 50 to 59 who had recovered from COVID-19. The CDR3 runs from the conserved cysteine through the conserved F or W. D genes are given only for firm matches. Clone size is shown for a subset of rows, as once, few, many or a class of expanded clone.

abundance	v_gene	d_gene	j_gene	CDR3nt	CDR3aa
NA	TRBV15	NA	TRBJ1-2	TGTGCCACCAGCAGGGGGCGTGGGGGGACTAACTATGGCTACACCTTC	CATSRGRGGTNYGYTF
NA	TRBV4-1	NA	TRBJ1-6	TGCGCCAGCAGCCAAGACGACAGCTCCGCGCGGATTTCACCCCTCCACTTT	CASSQDDSSARISPLHF
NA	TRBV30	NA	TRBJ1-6	TGTGCCTGGAGGACAGGTTCCTCTTCACCCCTCCACTTT	CAWRTGSSSPLHF
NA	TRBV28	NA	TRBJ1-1	TGTGCCAGCAGTTCCAGAGGGCGTCCTGAAGCTTTCTTT	CASSSRGRPEAFF
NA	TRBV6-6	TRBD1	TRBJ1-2	TGTGCCAGCAGTTACAGTTCCAGGGGGACAAACTATGGCTACACCTTC	CASSYSSRGTNYGYTF
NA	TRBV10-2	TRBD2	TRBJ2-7	TGCGCCAGCAGTAGGACTAGCGGGGGGAGATCCTACGAGCAGTACTTC	CASSRTSGGRSYEQYF
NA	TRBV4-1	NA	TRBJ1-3	TGCGCCAGCAGCCAACCCGGCCGCGGGGCGAAAAACACCATATATTTT	CASSQPGRGAKNTIYF
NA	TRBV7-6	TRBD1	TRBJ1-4	TGTGCCAGCAGCCGCCGACAGGGAGTTACTGAAAAACTGTTTTTT	CASSRRQGVTEKLFF
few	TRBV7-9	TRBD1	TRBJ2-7	TGTGCCAGCAGCCGACAGGGATACGAGCAGTACTTC	CASSRQGYEQYF
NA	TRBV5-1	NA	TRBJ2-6	TGCGCTGGGGCGGAGAGCTCTGGGGCCAACGTCCTGACTTTC	CAGAESSGANVLTF
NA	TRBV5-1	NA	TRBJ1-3	TGCGCCAGCAGCGATCGGGGGGATCCTGGAAACACCATATATTTT	CASSDRGDPGNTIYF
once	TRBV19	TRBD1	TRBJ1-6	TGTGCCAGTAGTTGGGGACAGGGGAATTCACCCCTCCACTTT	CASSWGQGNSPLHF
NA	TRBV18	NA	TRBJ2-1	TGTGCCAGCTCACTAAATCTTACCTACAATGAGCAGTTCTTC	CASSLNLTYNEQFF
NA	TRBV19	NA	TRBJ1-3	TGTGCCAGTAGTTACTCCCAGGGTACCGGCGGAAACACCATATATTTT	CASSYSQGTGGNTIYF
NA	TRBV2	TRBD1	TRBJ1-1	TGTGCCAGCAGCGACACAGGGGGCTCCATGAACACTGAAGCTTTCTTT	CASSDTGGSMNTEAFF
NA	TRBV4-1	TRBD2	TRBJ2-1	TGCGCCAGCAGCCATGGGGCTAGCGGGGGGGTTTACAATGAGCAGTTCTTC	CASSHGASGGVYNEQFF
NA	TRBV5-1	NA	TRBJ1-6	TGCGCCAGCAGCCCCAGGGAGGTCTATAATTCACCCCTCCACTTT	CASSPREVYNSPLHF
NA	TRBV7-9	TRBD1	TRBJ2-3	TGTACCAGCAGCTTAGGAGCGACAGGGCGCAACACAGATACGCAGTATTTT	CTSSLGATGRNTDTQYF
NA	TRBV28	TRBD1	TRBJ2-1	TGTGCCAGCGGGTCCCCAGGGGGCTACTCCTACAATGAGCAGTTCTTC	CASGSPGGYSYNEQFF
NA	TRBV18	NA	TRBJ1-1	TGTGCCAGCTCACCGACAGGTGGCACTGAAGCTTTCTTT	CASSPTGGTEAFF
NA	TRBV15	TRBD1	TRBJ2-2	TGTGCCACCAGCAGGGGTTCGGGGACAGGATTCACCGGGGAGCTGTTTTTT	CATSRGSGTGFTGELFF
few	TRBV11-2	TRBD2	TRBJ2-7	TGTGCCAGCAGCTCAGGAGGCGGGGGGGCGAGAGAGCAGTACTTC	CASSSGGGGAREQYF
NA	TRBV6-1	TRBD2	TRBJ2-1	TGTGCCAGCAGTGCCAACCTCGTTCTAGCGGGGTACAATGAGCAGTTCTTC	CASSANLVLAGYNEQFF
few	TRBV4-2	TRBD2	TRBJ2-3	TGTGCCAGCAGTCAAGCCGATATAGCGGGGGGCACAGATACGCAGTATTTT	CASSQADIAGGTDTQYF
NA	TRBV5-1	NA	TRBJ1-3	TGCGCCAGCAGCCCGCCCTCCAGACAGAGCTTCTCTGGAAACACCATATATTTT	CASSPPSRQSFSGNTIYF
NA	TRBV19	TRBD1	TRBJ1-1	TGTGCCAGTAGTAAGGGACAGGGGTCCACTGAAGCTTTCTTT	CASSKGQGSTEAFF
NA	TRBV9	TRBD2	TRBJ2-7	TGTGCCAGCAGCCCGCGGGGGAGCTCCTACGAGCAGTACTTC	CASSPRGSSYEQYF
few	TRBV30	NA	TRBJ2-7	TGTGCCTGGAGTGTACGACGGGTCTCGTCCTACGAGCAGTACTTC	CAWSVRRVSSYEQYF
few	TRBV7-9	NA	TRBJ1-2	TGTGCCAGCAGCCATCGGCAGGCCTCGTACGATGGCTACACCTTC	CASSHRQASYDGYTF
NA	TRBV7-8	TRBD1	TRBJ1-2	TGTGCCAGCAGCTTAGACAGGGGGCGGCTGGGGTATGGCTACACCTTC	CASSLDRGRLGYGYTF
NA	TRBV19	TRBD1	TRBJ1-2	TGTGCCAGTAGCCCCAGGGGGACAGGGTATGGCTACACCTTC	CASSPRGTGYGYTF
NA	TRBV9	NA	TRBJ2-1	TGTGCCAGCAGCGCCAATACAAATGAGCAGTTCTTC	CASSANTNEQFF
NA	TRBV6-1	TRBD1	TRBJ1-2	TGTGCCAGCAGTGTCCCGCAGGGGGCTAGGAACTATGGCTACACCTTC	CASSVPQGARNYGYTF
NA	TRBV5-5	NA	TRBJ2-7	TGTGCCAGCAGCCCCGAGGGTGCCTACGAGCAGTACTTC	CASSPEGAYEQYF
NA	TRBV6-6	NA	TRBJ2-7	TGTGCCAGCAGTTACCTCCACGAGCAGTACTTC	CASSYLHEQYF
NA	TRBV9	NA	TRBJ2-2	TGTGCCAGCAGCCCTGGACCCAGGGAATGGACCGGGGAGCTGTTTTTT	CASSPGPREWTGELFF